These 12 T cell receptor beta chains share one sample of origin, sequenced in a study of radiation and T cells in renal cell carcinoma. Noted treatment: treatment-naive control, cytoreductive nephrectomy. The repertoire was sequenced with immunoSEQ multiplex PCR; TCRdb's copy has only in-frame clones and lacks some. The table records approximately 25,000 clones, approximately 54% of them present only once. This sample comprised tumor tissue, obtained from a patient whose treatment was nephrectomy without radiotherapy. The receptor source for this set is a human donor with renal cell carcinoma.

This clone was counted between two and nine times. This rearrangement joins TRBV30 to TRBJ1-1; 8 bases are a match to TRBD1. The CDR3 loop spans 14 amino acids. Trimming cost V 0 bases and J 3 bases; bases outside gene matches: 3. The V gene's germline CDR1 is GTSNPN and CDR2 SVGIG (reference sequence). The CDR3 is CAWSVGQGDTEAFF. In DNA form, the CDR3 reads TGTGCCTGGAGTGTCGGACAGGGAGACACTGAAGCTTTCTTT.

A few counts support this clone. The chain is built from TRBV2 and TRBJ1-5; 10 nucleotides align to TRBD1. Germline trimming cut 5 bases from V and 6 bases from J; bases unmatched to any gene: 1. The CDR3 length is 13 residues. Germline CDR1 SNHLY, CDR2 FYNNEI. CDR3 bases: TGTGCCAGCAGTCGACAGGGGGCTCAGCCCCAGCATTTT. Translation gives CASSRQGAQPQHF.

The CDR3 is CASSSWTGIGNQPQHF. CDR3 in DNA: TGTGCCAGCAGCTCCTGGACAGGGATCGGCAATCAGCCCCAGCATTTT. The chain employs TRBV5-4 and TRBJ1-5, with 8 bases aligning to TRBD1. The germline CDR1 and CDR2 sequences are SGHNT and YYREEE (reference sequence). With 3 bases clipped from V and 2 bases from J, the junction kept 7 bases outside the gene matches. This CDR3 comprises 16 residues. The whole variable domain, remainder taken from reference TRBV5-4 and TRBJ1-5, is ETGVTQSPTHLIKTRGQQVTLRCSSQSGHNTVSWYQQALGQGPQFIFQYYREEENGRGNFPPRFSGLQFPNYSSELNVNALELDDSALYLCASSSWTGIGNQPQHFGDGTRLSIL.

V gene TRBV7-9 combines with J gene TRBJ1-3; D unresolved. Germline V gene lookup returns CDR1 SEHNR and CDR2 FQNEAQ (reference sequence). The V gene lost 5 bases and the J gene lost 1 base, with 18 bases spanning the gap. This CDR3 is 17 amino acids long. The CDR3 coding sequence is TGTGCCAGCAGCCACCCCATATCAAGATTATCTGGAAACACCATATATTTT. Protein: CASSHPISRLSGNTIYF.

The V gene is TRBV11-2, the J gene TRBJ2-7; 7 positions match TRBD1. V lost 3 bases to trimming and J lost 7 bases; unmatched junction nucleotides: 12. The CDR3 has 15 residues. The germline V gene encodes CDR1 SGHAT and CDR2 FQNNGV. This chain's CDR3 is CASSFRTGQSGEQYF. The CDR3 DNA follows: TGTGCCAGCAGCTTTAGGACAGGCCAATCGGGGGAGCAGTACTTC.

The rearrangement links TRBV30 to TRBJ1-1; 8 nucleotides match TRBD1. The CDR3 is 12 amino acids. Germline CDR1 reads GTSNPN; CDR2 reads SVGIG (reference sequence). With 7 bases clipped from V and 4 bases from J, the junction kept 5 bases outside the gene matches. CDR3 in amino acids: CAFRTGGTEAFF. The CDR3 region has the DNA TGTGCCTTCAGAACAGGGGGCACTGAAGCTTTCTTT.

This chain joins TRBV11-3 and TRBJ2-5, with D possibly matching TRBD1 (6 bases). Germline CDR1 is SGHNT and CDR2 is YENEEA. The germline V and J ends were trimmed by 4 bases and 2 bases, with 14 bases remaining between them. The CDR3 consists of 15 residues. CDR3 nucleotide sequence: TGTGCCAGCAGCTCAGGGGACAATCCGCAAGAGACCCAGTACTTC. It translates to CASSSGDNPQETQYF.

At least ten counts were recorded for this clone. The chain is built from TRBV27 and TRBJ1-2; 7 bases are a match to TRBD1. This CDR3 is built from 17 residues. V was clipped by 0 bases and J by 5 bases; unmatched bases: 12. Germline assignment: CDR1 MNHEY and CDR2 SMNVEV (reference sequence). The CDR3: CASSLSSPWDSPYGYTF. The CDR3 nucleotides are TGTGCCAGCAGTTTATCTTCCCCGTGGGACAGTCCTTATGGCTACACCTTC.

This clone was observed a handful of times. The chain recombines TRBV4-2 with TRBJ1-2, with TRBD1 matching 10 bases. The CDR3 sequence is 19 residues long. After removal of 2 bases from V and 4 bases from J, the junction contained 16 bases not matched to a gene. Germline V gene sequence: CDR1 LGHNA, CDR2 YNFKEQ. The CDR3: CASSQPTGQGGPFLYGYTF. CDR3 DNA sequence: TGTGCCAGCAGCCAACCGACCGGACAGGGGGGCCCGTTCCTCTATGGCTACACCTTC.

The chain employs TRBV14 and TRBJ2-1; perhaps TRBD2 as D (7 bases). Trimming removed 2 bases from V and 4 bases from J, with 18 bases in between. Germline CDR1 reads SGHDN; CDR2 reads FVKESK. The CDR3 contains 17 residues. CDR3 region: CASSQPPGGRGYNEQFF. The CDR3 DNA is TGTGCCAGCAGCCAACCCCCGGGGGGCCGAGGTTACAATGAGCAGTTCTTC.

This chain joins TRBV18 and TRBJ1-4; the D is unclear. V was trimmed by 5 bases and J by 6 bases, leaving 13 bases between them. The germline gives CDR1 KGHSH, CDR2 LQKENI. This CDR3 contains 14 residues. As DNA, the CDR3 is TGTGCCAGCTCAAGTAGGCGAGTTGATGAAAAACTGTTTTTT. It translates to CASSSRRVDEKLFF.

This clone was found a few times. The chain has TRBV9 and TRBJ1-1; D not resolved. The CDR3 extends over 14 amino acids. Germline-derived CDR1 and CDR2 are SGDLS and YYNGEE. V lost 4 bases and J lost 0, with 10 bases in between. CDR3 sequence (DNA): TGTGCCAGCAGCTTGACATCCATGAACACTGAAGCTTTCTTT. Amino acid sequence: CASSLTSMNTEAFF.